Listed here are 28 T cell receptor beta chains from one sample, sequenced in a study of beta chain features in type 1 diabetes. Regarding the study as a whole: Among patients with Type 1 diabetes, TCRB CDR3s were moderately but significantly shorter in every one of the four CD4+ subsets.

These TCRs are of unknown antigen specificity. Every bit of the isolated RNA underwent reverse transcription, so sequencing read expressed TCRB transcripts. The table came from immunoSEQ multiplex PCR; TCRdb's copy has only in-frame clones and leaves some out. The sample holds hundreds of thousands of clones, around an eighth seen once. The sequencing sample was made of naive CD4+ T cells from blood. The receptor set was obtained from a man aged 18 to 30 with type 1 diabetes.

This clone was found a few times. V and J are TRBV29-1 and TRBJ2-5; possibly TRBD2 for D (5 bases). Germline V lookup: CDR1 SQVTM, CDR2 ANQGSEA. Trimming removed 5 bases from V and 3 bases from J, with 16 bases in between. CDR3 size: 14 residues. The CDR3 nucleotides are TGCAGCGTTACCAGACGGGGTTTGGAAGAGACCCAGTACTTC. Residues: CSVTRRGLEETQYF.

This clone was seen a handful of times. The chain employs TRBV29-1 and TRBJ1-4, with D uncertain. With 7 bases removed from V and 8 bases from J, the gap between germline ends came to 14 bases. Germline V gene data show CDR1 as SQVTM and CDR2 as ANQGSEA. The CDR3 has 12 amino acids. The CDR3 here is CSACRMGEKLFF. The CDR3 DNA follows: TGCAGCGCCTGCCGTATGGGGGAAAAACTGTTTTTT.

This sequence joins TRBV7-2 and TRBJ2-7; 9 bases are shared with TRBD2. Germline V gives CDR1 SGHTA, CDR2 FQGNSA. This CDR3 region has 16 residues. The V and J ends lost 5 bases and 7 bases, in that order; junction bases with no gene match: 15. This chain's CDR3 is CASSLMGLAHREEQYF. CDR3 DNA sequence: TGTGCCAGCAGCCTGATGGGACTAGCCCATCGGGAGGAGCAGTACTTC.

In this sample, this clone turned up many times. This sequence joins TRBV5-4 and TRBJ2-1; D might be TRBD2 (6 bases). Germline V gene lookup returns CDR1 SGHNT and CDR2 YYREEE (reference sequence). This CDR3 is built from 12 residues. The V gene lost 3 bases and the J gene lost 10 bases, with 11 bases spanning the gap. CDR3 region: CASSSFSGEQFF. CDR3 in DNA: TGTGCCAGCAGCTCGTTTAGCGGAGAGCAGTTCTTC.

V and J are TRBV30 and TRBJ1-4; possibly TRBD1 for D (6 bases). V was clipped by 1 base and J by 8 bases, with 14 bases between them. Germline lookup yields CDR1 GTSNPN and CDR2 SVGIG (reference sequence). This CDR3 comprises 14 residues. CDR3 region: CAWSGGRGEEKLFF. The CDR3 coding sequence is TGTGCCTGGAGTGGGGGCAGGGGCGAGGAAAAACTGTTTTTT.

This clone was seen a few times. This chain joins TRBV7-9 and TRBJ2-7; possibly TRBD2 for D (6 bases). The length of the CDR3 is 15 residues. The V end was cut by 5 bases, the J end by 0 bases, with 14 bases between. In germline, CDR1 is SEHNR, CDR2 FQNEAQ (reference sequence). The chain's CDR3 is CASSQTGGTSYEQYF. In DNA form, the CDR3 reads TGTGCCAGCAGCCAGACGGGCGGGACCTCCTACGAGCAGTACTTC. The variable domain in full, with the rest retrieved from reference TRBV7-9 and TRBJ2-7, is DTGVSQNPRHKITKRGQNVTFRCDPISEHNRLYWYRQTLGQGPEFLTYFQNEAQLEKSRLLSDRFSAERPKGSFSTLEIQRTEQGDSAMYLCASSQTGGTSYEQYFGPGTRLTVT.

V usage is TRBV5-4 and J usage is TRBJ2-7, with D hard to call. CDR3 length equals 13 residues. V lost 0 bases to trimming and J lost 2 bases, with 6 bases between them. Germline CDR1 and CDR2: SGHNT and YYREEE (reference sequence). The DNA for the CDR3 is TGTGCCAGCAGCTTGGGGGCGGCCTACGAGCAGTACTTC. This gives the protein CASSLGAAYEQYF. Filled out from reference TRBV5-4 and TRBJ2-7, the complete variable domain reads ETGVTQSPTHLIKTRGQQVTLRCSSQSGHNTVSWYQQALGQGPQFIFQYYREEENGRGNFPPRFSGLQFPNYSSELNVNALELDDSALYLCASSLGAAYEQYFGPGTRLTVT.

This chain joins TRBV11-2 and TRBJ2-7; tentatively, D is TRBD1 (5 bases). V dropped 1 base and J dropped 7 bases, with 14 bases sitting between them. CDR3 length: 14 residues. Looked up from germline, CDR1 is SGHAT and CDR2 is FQNNGV. The CDR3 sequence: CASSLVRGFGEQYF. CDR3 nucleotide sequence: TGTGCCAGCAGCTTAGTTAGGGGATTTGGGGAGCAGTACTTC. The full variable domain, its missing parts supplied by reference TRBV11-2 and TRBJ2-7, is EAGVAQSPRYKIIEKRQSVAFWCNPISGHATLYWYQQILGQGPKLLIQFQNNGVVDDSQLPKDRFSAERLKGVDSTLKIQPAKLEDSAVYLCASSLVRGFGEQYFGPGTRLTVT.

Written as DNA, the CDR3 is TGTGCCAGCAGCCCGGCCAGGACAGGGAACTATGGCTACACCTTC. This gives the protein CASSPARTGNYGYTF. The V call is TRBV7-8, the J call TRBJ1-2; 8 bases are shared with TRBD1. The germline V gene has CDR1 SGHVS and CDR2 FQNEAQ. V gave up 5 bases and J gave up 2 bases; unmatched junction bases: 7. This CDR3 spans 15 amino acids.

The chain is built from TRBV30 and TRBJ2-2, with TRBD2 identical over 10 bases. The V segment lost 0 bases and the J segment 0 bases; nucleotides outside the gene matches: 4. The CDR3 extends over 17 amino acids. Germline CDR1 GTSNPN, CDR2 SVGIG (reference sequence). The CDR3 DNA is TGTGCCTGGAGTGTACATAGCGGGGGGTCGAACACCGGGGAGCTGTTTTTT. It is translated as CAWSVHSGGSNTGELFF.

The CDR3 here is CASSWGERSEQYF. The CDR3 DNA reads as TGTGCCAGCAGTTGGGGGGAGAGGAGTGAGCAGTACTTC. The genes are TRBV2 and TRBJ2-7, with D tentatively TRBD2 (6 bases). CDR1 and CDR2 (germline): SNHLY, FYNNEI. The length of the CDR3 is 13 residues. Trimming shortened V by 5 bases and J by 7 bases, and 15 bases separated the two germline ends.

This chain links TRBV7-9 with TRBJ2-1, with 9 bases aligning to TRBD1. Germline values: CDR1 SEHNR, CDR2 FQNEAQ (reference sequence). The V and J ends lost 3 bases and 8 bases, in that order; junction bases with no gene match: 11. This CDR3 spans 16 amino acids. This chain's CDR3 is CASSFGMGQGLDEQFF. In nucleotides, the CDR3 is TGTGCCAGCAGCTTTGGGATGGGACAGGGATTAGATGAGCAGTTCTTC.

This clone was seen only a few times. The chain combines TRBV6-1 with TRBJ2-5, with TRBD1 matching over 10 bases. V dropped 8 bases and J dropped 4; count of bases not matched to a gene: 10. In germline, CDR1 is MNHNS, CDR2 SASEGT. The CDR3 runs 15 residues. The CDR3: CASESGQGGGETQYF. Written as DNA, the CDR3 is TGTGCCAGCGAGTCAGGACAGGGGGGCGGAGAGACCCAGTACTTC.

V usage is TRBV9 and J usage is TRBJ2-3; unclear D gene. The CDR3 extends over 12 amino acids. The ends were cut back, 4 bases at V and 2 bases at J, with 5 bases in the middle. Germline loops: CDR1 SGDLS, CDR2 YYNGEE. CDR3 nucleotide sequence: TGTGCCAGCAGCCTAACCACAGATACGCAGTATTTT. This sequence encodes CASSLTTDTQYF.

The chain uses TRBV29-1 and TRBJ1-5; D is uncertain. Germline lookup yields CDR1 SQVTM and CDR2 ANQGSEA. Trimming shortened V by 6 bases and J by 3 bases, and 12 bases separated the two germline ends. The CDR3 spans 13 residues. CDR3 sequence: CSVTASINQPQHF. CDR3 DNA: TGCAGCGTGACGGCCTCGATCAATCAGCCCCAGCATTTT.

This clone has just a few counts. V is TRBV11-2 and J is TRBJ2-7; no firm D call. The CDR3 runs 16 residues. V was pared by 1 base and J by 4 bases, with 17 bases between. Germline-derived CDR1 and CDR2 are SGHAT and FQNNGV. The CDR3 loop is CASSLGVRAGLYEQYF. The CDR3 nucleotides read TGTGCCAGCAGCTTAGGAGTTAGGGCAGGTCTTTACGAGCAGTACTTC.

This clone came up a few times. The rearrangement joins TRBV7-2 to TRBJ2-7; 9 bases align to TRBD1. CDR3 size: 13 residues. Germline assignment: CDR1 SGHTA and CDR2 FQGNSA. V lost 9 bases, J lost 5 bases, and 8 bases stayed unmatched. The CDR3 loop reads CASSRRTGDEQYF. DNA for the CDR3: TGTGCCAGTAGCCGGAGGACAGGGGACGAGCAGTACTTC.

The chain carries TRBV28 and TRBJ2-3; D is unresolved. Per the germline V gene, CDR1 is MDHEN and CDR2 is SYDVKM. The CDR3 has 12 amino acids. The V and J ends lost 2 bases and 4 bases respectively, with 4 bases between them. The CDR3 loop is CASSLLPDTQYF. The DNA for the CDR3 is TGTGCCAGCAGTTTACTCCCAGATACGCAGTATTTT.

This clone showed up just a few times. V gene TRBV7-9 combines with J gene TRBJ2-6; possible D gene TRBD1, 5 bases. The V gene lost 4 bases and the J gene lost 0 bases, with 16 bases spanning the gap. The length of the CDR3 is 18 residues. Looked up from germline, CDR1 is SEHNR and CDR2 is FQNEAQ (reference sequence). CDR3 nucleotides: TGTGCCAGCAGCTCGCCAGGGTCCCAGAGCTCTGGGGCCAACGTCCTGACTTTC. Residues: CASSSPGSQSSGANVLTF.

The chain has TRBV9 and TRBJ1-1; possible D gene TRBD1, 5 bases. Germline CDR1 SGDLS, CDR2 YYNGEE. The CDR3 extends over 14 amino acids. V lost 2 bases and J 0 bases, leaving 8 bases between the germline ends. The CDR3 DNA follows: TGTGCCAGCAGCGTTAGACAGATGAACACTGAAGCTTTCTTT. As protein: CASSVRQMNTEAFF.

The chain is built from TRBV7-3 and TRBJ1-1, with D possibly TRBD1 on 5 matching bases. Trimming took 4 bases from V and 4 from J, leaving 13 bases between them. The CDR3 contains 14 residues. Germline CDR1 reads SGHTA; CDR2 reads FQGTGA. The CDR3 sequence: CASSSRGGSTEAFF. The CDR3 bases are TGTGCCAGCAGCTCCCGTGGGGGGAGCACTGAAGCTTTCTTT. The full variable domain, with the rest looked up from reference TRBV7-3 and TRBJ1-1, is GAGVSQTPSNKVTEKGKYVELRCDPISGHTALYWYRQSLGQGPEFLIYFQGTGAADDSGLPNDRFFAVRPEGSVSTLKIQRTERGDSAVYLCASSSRGGSTEAFFGQGTRLTVV.

This clone appeared a few times. The rearrangement joins TRBV30 to TRBJ2-4; perhaps D is TRBD1 or TRBD2 (5 bases each). The V end was cut by 7 bases, the J end by 6 bases, with 19 bases between. CDR1 and CDR2 from the germline V gene are GTSNPN and SVGIG (reference sequence). The CDR3 consists of 14 residues. CDR3 DNA: TGTGCCTCCCTCCGGGGCCCGGGCCCAAACATTCAGTACTTC. Encoded protein: CASLRGPGPNIQYF.

The chain is built from TRBV4-3 and TRBJ2-5, with 7 bases matching TRBD1. Germline values: CDR1 LGHNA, CDR2 YSLEER. J gave up 4 bases and V 2 bases, and 4 bases lay outside the gene matches. This CDR3 comprises 14 residues. The CDR3 loop is CASSQSAGGETQYF. The CDR3, as DNA: TGCGCCAGCAGCCAAAGCGCAGGGGGAGAGACCCAGTACTTC.

In its sample, this clone was seen a few times. The rearrangement uses TRBV29-1 and TRBJ1-3; D gene ambiguous. The germline gives CDR1 SQVTM, CDR2 ANQGSEA. V was pared by 7 bases and J by 0 bases, with 7 bases between. CDR3 length: 12 residues. The CDR3 coding sequence is TGCAGCGCTACACACTCTGGAAACACCATATATTTT. Its protein is CSATHSGNTIYF.

This clone was found a few times. The gene calls are TRBV7-2 and TRBJ1-1, with a tentative D call TRBD1 (5 bases). The germline V and J ends were trimmed by 5 bases and 6 bases, with 16 bases remaining between them. CDR3 length equals 14 residues. Germline V CDR1 and CDR2: SGHTA, FQGNSA. CDR3 DNA: TGTGCCAGCAGCCCGGCGGGGGGTCGCCCTGAAGCTTTCTTT. Protein product: CASSPAGGRPEAFF. The full variable domain, completed using reference TRBV7-2 and TRBJ1-1, is GAGVSQSPSNKVTEKGKDVELRCDPISGHTALYWYRQSLGQGLEFLIYFQGNSAPDKSGLPSDRFSAERTGGSVSTLTIQRTQQEDSAVYLCASSPAGGRPEAFFGQGTRLTVV.

In this sample, this clone turned up a few times. The chain couples TRBV29-1 to TRBJ2-4; D is perhaps TRBD1 (6 bases). V was cut by 6 bases and J by 5 bases, with 20 bases left in between. This CDR3 is 15 amino acids long. Germline CDR1 reads SQVTM; CDR2 reads ANQGSEA. The CDR3, as DNA: TGCAGCGTCGACAACTCCCCACAGGGTGAAAACATTCAGTACTTC. This codes for CSVDNSPQGENIQYF. The full variable domain, in which reference TRBV29-1 and TRBJ2-4 provide the parts outside the CDR3, is SAVISQKPSRDICQRGTSLTIQCQVDSQVTMMFWYRQQPGQSLTLIATANQGSEATYESGFVIDKFPISRPNLTFSTLTVSNMSPEDSSIYLCSVDNSPQGENIQYFGAGTRLSVL.

This chain uses TRBV7-8 with TRBJ1-2; maybe TRBD1 (6 bases). Germline V gene sequence: CDR1 SGHVS, CDR2 FQNEAQ. This CDR3 region has 17 residues. V was shortened by 5 bases and J by 4 bases, with 23 bases between the two germline ends. The CDR3 DNA reads as TGTGCCAGCAGCCTCTTAAACTTTCCCACAGGGACCTATGGCTACACCTTC. Protein: CASSLLNFPTGTYGYTF.

The chain recombines TRBV18 with TRBJ1-1, with a tentative D call TRBD1 (6 bases). V was pared by 6 bases and J by 11 bases, with 19 bases between. Germline V gene data show CDR1 as KGHSH and CDR2 as LQKENI. This CDR3 contains 13 residues. The DNA of the CDR3 is TGTGCCAGCTCGCCAACATCTCAGGGGCATGCTTTCTTT. It codes for CASSPTSQGHAFF.